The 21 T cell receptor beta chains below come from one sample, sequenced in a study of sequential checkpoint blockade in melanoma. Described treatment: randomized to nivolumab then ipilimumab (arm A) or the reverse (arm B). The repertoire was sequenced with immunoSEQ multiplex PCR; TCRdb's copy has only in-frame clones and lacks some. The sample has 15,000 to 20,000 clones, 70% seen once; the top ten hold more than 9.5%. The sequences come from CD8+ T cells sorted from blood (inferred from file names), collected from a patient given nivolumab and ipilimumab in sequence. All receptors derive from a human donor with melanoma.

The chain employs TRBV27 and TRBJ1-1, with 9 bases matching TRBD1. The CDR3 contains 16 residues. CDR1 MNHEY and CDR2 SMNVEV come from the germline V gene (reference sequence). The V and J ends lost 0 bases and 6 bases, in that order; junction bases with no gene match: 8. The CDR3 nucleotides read TGTGCCAGCAGTTTATCCGGGACAGGGAGTTTCCCTGAAGCTTTCTTT. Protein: CASSLSGTGSFPEAFF.

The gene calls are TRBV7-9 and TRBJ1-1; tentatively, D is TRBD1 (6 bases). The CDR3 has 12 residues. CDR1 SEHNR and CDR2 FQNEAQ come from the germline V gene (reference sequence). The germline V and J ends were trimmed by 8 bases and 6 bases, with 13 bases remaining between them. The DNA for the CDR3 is TGTGCCAGCGAGGGACAATCCCCTGAAGCTTTCTTT. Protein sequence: CASEGQSPEAFF.

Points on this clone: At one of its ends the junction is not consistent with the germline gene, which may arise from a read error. As DNA, the CDR3 is TGCGCCAGCAGCCAGTGGACATCAAGCAGGGGCGAGCAGTACTTC. This codes for CASSQWTSSRGEQYF. The V and J genes are TRBV5-5 and TRBJ2-7; tentative D call: TRBD1 (6 bases). This CDR3 spans 15 amino acids. Germline V gene lookup returns CDR1 SGHKS and CDR2 YYEKEE (reference sequence). The full variable domain, with the rest looked up from reference TRBV5-5 and TRBJ2-7, is DAGVTQSPTHLIKTRGQQVTLRCSPISGHKSVSWYQQVLGQGPQFIFQYYEKEERGRGNFPDRFSARQFPNYSSELNVNALLLGDSALYLCASSQWTSSRGEQYFGPGTRLTVT.

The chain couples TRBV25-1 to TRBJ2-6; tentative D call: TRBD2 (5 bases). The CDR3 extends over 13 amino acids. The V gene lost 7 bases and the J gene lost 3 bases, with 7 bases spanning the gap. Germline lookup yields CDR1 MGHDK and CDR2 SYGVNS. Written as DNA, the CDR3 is TGTGCCAGCACTACTAGTGGGGCCAACGTCCTGACTTTC. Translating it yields CASTTSGANVLTF.

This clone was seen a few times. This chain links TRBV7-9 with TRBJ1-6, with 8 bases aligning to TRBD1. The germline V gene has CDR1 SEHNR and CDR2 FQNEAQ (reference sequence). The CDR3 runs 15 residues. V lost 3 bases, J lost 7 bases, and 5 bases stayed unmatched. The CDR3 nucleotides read TGTGCCAGCAGCTTTCGAGACAGGGGAAATTCACCCCTCCACTTT. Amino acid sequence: CASSFRDRGNSPLHF.

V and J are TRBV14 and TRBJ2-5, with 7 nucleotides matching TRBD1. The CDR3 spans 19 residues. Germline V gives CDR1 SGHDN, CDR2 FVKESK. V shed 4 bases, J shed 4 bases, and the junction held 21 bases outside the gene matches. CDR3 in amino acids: CASSLLTGFERPGGETQYF. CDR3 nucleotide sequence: TGTGCCAGCAGCCTCCTGACAGGGTTCGAGCGGCCTGGGGGAGAGACCCAGTACTTC.

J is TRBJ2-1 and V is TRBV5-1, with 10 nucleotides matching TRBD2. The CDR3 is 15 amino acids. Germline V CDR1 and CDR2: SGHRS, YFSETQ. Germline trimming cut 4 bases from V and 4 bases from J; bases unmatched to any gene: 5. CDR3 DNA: TGCGCCAGCAGCATCCTAGCGGGGGCATACAATGAGCAGTTCTTC. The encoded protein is CASSILAGAYNEQFF.

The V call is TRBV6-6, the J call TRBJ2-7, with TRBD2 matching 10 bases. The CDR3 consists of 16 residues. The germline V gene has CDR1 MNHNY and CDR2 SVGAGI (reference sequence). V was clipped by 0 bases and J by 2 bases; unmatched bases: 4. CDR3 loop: CASSYSPSGSPYEQYF. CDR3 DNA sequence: TGTGCCAGCAGTTACTCTCCTAGCGGGAGCCCCTACGAGCAGTACTTC.

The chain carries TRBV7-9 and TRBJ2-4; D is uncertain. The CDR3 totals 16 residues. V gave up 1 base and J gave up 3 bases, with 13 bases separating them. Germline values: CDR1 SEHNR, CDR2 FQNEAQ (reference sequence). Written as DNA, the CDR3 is TGTGCCAGCAGCTTAGACGGTCGAGATTACAAAAACATTCAGTACTTC. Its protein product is CASSLDGRDYKNIQYF.

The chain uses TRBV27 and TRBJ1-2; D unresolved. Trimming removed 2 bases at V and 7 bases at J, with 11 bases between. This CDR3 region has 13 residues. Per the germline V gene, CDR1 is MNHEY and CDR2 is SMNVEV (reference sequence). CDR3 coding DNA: TGTGCCAGCAGTTTAGTCGGGGTGGGTGGCTACACCTTC. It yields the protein CASSLVGVGGYTF.

The CDR3, as DNA: TGTGCCAGCAGTTACCGGGGAGGCACTGAAGCTTTCTTT. Residues: CASSYRGGTEAFF. V and J are TRBV6-5 and TRBJ1-1; D gene ambiguous. This CDR3 spans 13 amino acids. Trimming left V 2 bases short and J 4 bases short, with 8 bases between. Germline values: CDR1 MNHEY, CDR2 SVGAGI.

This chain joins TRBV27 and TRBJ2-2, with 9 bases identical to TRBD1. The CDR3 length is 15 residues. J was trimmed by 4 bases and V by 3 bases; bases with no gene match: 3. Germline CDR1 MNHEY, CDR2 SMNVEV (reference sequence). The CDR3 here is CASSLGQGSTGELFF. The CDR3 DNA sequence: TGTGCCAGCAGTTTGGGACAGGGCAGCACCGGGGAGCTGTTTTTT.

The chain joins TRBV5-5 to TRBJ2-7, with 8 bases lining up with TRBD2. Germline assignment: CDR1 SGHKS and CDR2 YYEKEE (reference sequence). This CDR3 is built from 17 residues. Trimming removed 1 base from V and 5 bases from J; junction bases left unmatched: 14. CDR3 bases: TGTGCCAGCAGCTTGAGTCCGGGGACGGAGCGGGGGAACGAGCAGTACTTC. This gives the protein CASSLSPGTERGNEQYF.

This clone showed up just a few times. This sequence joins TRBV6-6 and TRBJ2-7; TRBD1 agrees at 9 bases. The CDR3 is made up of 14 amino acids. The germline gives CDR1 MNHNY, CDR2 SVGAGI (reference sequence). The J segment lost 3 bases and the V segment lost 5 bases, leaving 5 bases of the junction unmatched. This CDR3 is CASSKEGQGYEQYF. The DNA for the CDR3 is TGTGCCAGCAGTAAAGAGGGACAGGGCTACGAGCAGTACTTC.

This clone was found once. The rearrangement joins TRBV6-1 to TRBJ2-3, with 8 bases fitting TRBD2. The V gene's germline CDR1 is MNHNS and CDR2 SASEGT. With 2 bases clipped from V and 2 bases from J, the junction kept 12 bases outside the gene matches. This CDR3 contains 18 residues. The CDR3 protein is CASSEPYLSGALTDTQYF. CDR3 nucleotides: TGTGCCAGCAGTGAACCTTACCTTAGCGGGGCCCTCACAGATACGCAGTATTTT.

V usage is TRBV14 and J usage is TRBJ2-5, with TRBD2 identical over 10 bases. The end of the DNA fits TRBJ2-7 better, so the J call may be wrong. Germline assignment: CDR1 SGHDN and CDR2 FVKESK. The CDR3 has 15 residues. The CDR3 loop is CASRPGTSADYEQYF. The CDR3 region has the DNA TGTGCCAGCAGACCCGGGACTAGCGCCGACTACGAGCAGTACTTC.

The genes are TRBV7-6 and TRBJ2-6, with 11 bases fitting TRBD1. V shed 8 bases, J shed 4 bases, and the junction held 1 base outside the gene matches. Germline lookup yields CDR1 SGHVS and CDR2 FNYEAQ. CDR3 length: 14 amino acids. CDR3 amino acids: CASGQGAGANVLTF. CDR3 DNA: TGTGCCAGCGGACAGGGGGCGGGGGCCAACGTCCTGACTTTC.

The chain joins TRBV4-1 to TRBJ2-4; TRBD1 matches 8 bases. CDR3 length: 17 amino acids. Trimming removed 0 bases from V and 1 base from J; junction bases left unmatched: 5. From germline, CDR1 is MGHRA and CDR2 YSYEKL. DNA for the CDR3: TGCGCCAGCAGCCAAGACCGGGACAGGAGCGCCAAAAACATTCAGTACTTC. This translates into CASSQDRDRSAKNIQYF.

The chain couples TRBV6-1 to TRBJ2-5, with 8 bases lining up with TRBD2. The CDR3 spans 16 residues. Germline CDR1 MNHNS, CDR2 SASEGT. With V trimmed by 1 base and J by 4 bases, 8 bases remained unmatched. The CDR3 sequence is CASSEDRTSTLETQYF. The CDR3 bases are TGTGCCAGCAGTGAAGATCGGACTAGCACTTTAGAGACCCAGTACTTC.

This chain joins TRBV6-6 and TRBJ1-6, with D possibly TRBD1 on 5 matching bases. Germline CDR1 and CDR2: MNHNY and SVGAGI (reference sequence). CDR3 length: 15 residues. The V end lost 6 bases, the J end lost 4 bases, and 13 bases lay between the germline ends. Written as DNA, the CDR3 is TGTGCCAGCAGCCCCCTGACAGATTATAATTCACCCCTCCACTTT. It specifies CASSPLTDYNSPLHF.

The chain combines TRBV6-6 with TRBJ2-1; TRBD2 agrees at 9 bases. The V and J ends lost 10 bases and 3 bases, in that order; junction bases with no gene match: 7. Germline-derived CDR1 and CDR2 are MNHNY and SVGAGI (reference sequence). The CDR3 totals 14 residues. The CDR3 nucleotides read TGTGCCACCCAGGGGCGGGAGGGCTACAATGAGCAGTTCTTC. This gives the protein CATQGREGYNEQFF.